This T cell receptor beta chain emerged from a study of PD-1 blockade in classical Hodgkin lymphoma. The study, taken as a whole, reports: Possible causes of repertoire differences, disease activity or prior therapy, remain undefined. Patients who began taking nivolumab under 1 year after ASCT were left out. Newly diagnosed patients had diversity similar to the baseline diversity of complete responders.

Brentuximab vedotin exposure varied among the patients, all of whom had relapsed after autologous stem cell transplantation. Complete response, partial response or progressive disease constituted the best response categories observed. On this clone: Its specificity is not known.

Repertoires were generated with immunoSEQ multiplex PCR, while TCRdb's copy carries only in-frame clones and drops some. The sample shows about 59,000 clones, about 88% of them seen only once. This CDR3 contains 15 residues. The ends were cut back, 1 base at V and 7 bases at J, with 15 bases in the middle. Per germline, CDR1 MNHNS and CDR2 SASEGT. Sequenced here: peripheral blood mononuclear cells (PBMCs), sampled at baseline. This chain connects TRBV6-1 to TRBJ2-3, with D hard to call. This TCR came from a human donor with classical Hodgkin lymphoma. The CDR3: CASSEGPTPSHTQYF. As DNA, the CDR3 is TGTGCCAGCAGTGAAGGCCCGACCCCGAGCCATACGCAGTATTTT.